The rows below give T cell receptor beta chains drawn from one sample of a study of T cell responses to AZD1222 COVID-19 vaccine. The data were produced by immunoSEQ multiplex PCR, yet TCRdb's version contains in-frame clones alone and is incomplete. The sample lists just over 150,000 clones; approximately 90% were seen once. The sample here was peripheral blood, taken on day 0 of AZD1222 vaccination. The receptors come from an adult in good health. The CDR3 runs from the conserved cysteine through the conserved F or W. A D gene is named only where the DNA matches it firmly. Clone size is stated in some rows and not others, as once, few, many or a class when expanded.

J gene: TRBJ2-7
D gene: .
V gene: TRBV7-9
CDR3 length: 12
clone size: .
CDR3 protein: CASSLWGGEQYF

J gene: TRBJ2-7
D gene: .
V gene: TRBV18
CDR3 length: 15
clone size: .
CDR3 protein: CASSTDTGLSYEQYF

J gene: TRBJ1-1
D gene: TRBD1
V gene: TRBV29-1
CDR3 length: 14
clone size: .
CDR3 protein: CSAVRDSKPTEAFF

J gene: TRBJ1-3
D gene: TRBD1
V gene: TRBV30
CDR3 length: 16
clone size: .
CDR3 protein: CAWSVPGGYVGNTIYF

J gene: TRBJ1-3
D gene: .
V gene: TRBV5-6
CDR3 length: 14
clone size: .
CDR3 protein: CASSLVRGGNTIYF

J gene: TRBJ1-1
D gene: .
V gene: TRBV5-4
CDR3 length: 15
clone size: .
CDR3 protein: CASSRPGIQNTEAFF

J gene: TRBJ2-3
D gene: TRBD1
V gene: TRBV28
CDR3 length: 15
clone size: .
CDR3 protein: CASSLRSGGADTQYF

J gene: TRBJ1-5
D gene: .
V gene: TRBV6-5
CDR3 length: 15
clone size: .
CDR3 protein: CASSPGVYSNQPQHF

J gene: TRBJ1-3
D gene: TRBD1
V gene: TRBV10-3
CDR3 length: 12
clone size: .
CDR3 protein: CAIMPGQNTIYF

J gene: TRBJ2-7
D gene: .
V gene: TRBV4-1
CDR3 length: 16
clone size: .
CDR3 protein: CASSPRQGLEGYEQYF

J gene: TRBJ2-1
D gene: TRBD2
V gene: TRBV7-3
CDR3 length: 15
clone size: once
CDR3 protein: CASSYGLAGYNEQFF

J gene: TRBJ1-6
D gene: .
V gene: TRBV6-1
CDR3 length: 15
clone size: .
CDR3 protein: CASSVGTPYNSPLHF

J gene: TRBJ2-5
D gene: TRBD2
V gene: TRBV10-3
CDR3 length: 14
clone size: .
CDR3 protein: CAIKAGGYQETQYF

J gene: TRBJ2-5
D gene: .
V gene: TRBV6-2/TRBV6-3
CDR3 length: 16
clone size: .
CDR3 protein: CASSYSVGIGQETQYF

J gene: TRBJ1-4
D gene: TRBD1
V gene: TRBV6-4
CDR3 length: 13
clone size: .
CDR3 protein: CARDRGPGEKLFF

J gene: TRBJ2-7
D gene: TRBD2
V gene: TRBV6-2/TRBV6-3
CDR3 length: 20
clone size: .
CDR3 protein: CASSYFVALGTSGRSYEQYF

J gene: TRBJ1-6
D gene: .
V gene: TRBV3-1/TRBV3-2
CDR3 length: 13
clone size: .
CDR3 protein: CASSQVLGSPLHF

J gene: TRBJ1-5
D gene: .
V gene: TRBV7-2
CDR3 length: 13
clone size: .
CDR3 protein: CASSLSFSQPQHF

J gene: TRBJ1-5
D gene: .
V gene: TRBV27
CDR3 length: 16
clone size: .
CDR3 protein: CASSPLGIDSNQPQHF

J gene: TRBJ1-2
D gene: .
V gene: TRBV19
CDR3 length: 14
clone size: .
CDR3 protein: CASSISRTGYGYTF

J gene: TRBJ2-1
D gene: TRBD2
V gene: TRBV20-1
CDR3 length: 15
clone size: .
CDR3 protein: CSASMTSGRVNEQFF

J gene: TRBJ2-7
D gene: TRBD1
V gene: TRBV6-2/TRBV6-3
CDR3 length: 12
clone size: .
CDR3 protein: CASSGTVYEQYF

J gene: TRBJ2-1
D gene: .
V gene: TRBV2
CDR3 length: 20
clone size: .
CDR3 protein: CASRDLSRGQLSSSYNEQFF

J gene: TRBJ1-3
D gene: TRBD1
V gene: TRBV11-2
CDR3 length: 19
clone size: .
CDR3 protein: CASSVSGQGTFSSGNTIYF

J gene: TRBJ2-7
D gene: TRBD2
V gene: TRBV10-3
CDR3 length: 14
clone size: .
CDR3 protein: CAIRPSGESYEQYF

J gene: TRBJ2-7
D gene: TRBD2
V gene: TRBV9
CDR3 length: 15
clone size: once
CDR3 protein: CASSVSSGRAGEQYF

J gene: TRBJ1-5
D gene: .
V gene: TRBV7-2
CDR3 length: 15
clone size: .
CDR3 protein: CASSLDGRGNQPQHF

J gene: TRBJ1-3
D gene: .
V gene: TRBV5-1
CDR3 length: 16
clone size: .
CDR3 protein: CASSLSGASQGNTIYF

J gene: TRBJ2-1
D gene: .
V gene: TRBV28
CDR3 length: 15
clone size: .
CDR3 protein: CASSLTLGEYNEQFF

J gene: TRBJ2-3
D gene: .
V gene: TRBV11-3
CDR3 length: 15
clone size: once
CDR3 protein: CASSLGTNGGDTQYF

J gene: TRBJ2-7
D gene: .
V gene: TRBV27
CDR3 length: 15
clone size: once
CDR3 protein: CASSLPGRSSYEQYF

J gene: TRBJ1-5
D gene: TRBD1
V gene: TRBV28
CDR3 length: 16
clone size: .
CDR3 protein: CASSPRTGGTVQPQHF

J gene: TRBJ1-1
D gene: TRBD1
V gene: TRBV4-1
CDR3 length: 15
clone size: .
CDR3 protein: CASSPVTGGRTEAFF

J gene: TRBJ1-5
D gene: .
V gene: TRBV7-9
CDR3 length: 13
clone size: .
CDR3 protein: CASSLGDNQPQHF

J gene: TRBJ1-3
D gene: .
V gene: TRBV7-2
CDR3 length: 15
clone size: .
CDR3 protein: CASSRIINSGNTIYF

J gene: TRBJ1-1
D gene: .
V gene: TRBV2
CDR3 length: 12
clone size: .
CDR3 protein: CASSRKETEAFF

J gene: TRBJ1-4
D gene: .
V gene: TRBV4-3
CDR3 length: 15
clone size: .
CDR3 protein: CASSQDAQINEKLFF

J gene: TRBJ2-7
D gene: TRBD2
V gene: TRBV7-3
CDR3 length: 16
clone size: .
CDR3 protein: CASSLVPAGGKNEQYF

J gene: TRBJ2-7
D gene: .
V gene: TRBV14
CDR3 length: 12
clone size: .
CDR3 protein: CASSQMYYEQYF

J gene: TRBJ2-5
D gene: .
V gene: TRBV28
CDR3 length: 14
clone size: .
CDR3 protein: CASRSGTTLETQYF

J gene: TRBJ2-7
D gene: TRBD2
V gene: TRBV7-6
CDR3 length: 16
clone size: .
CDR3 protein: CASSLGTSGSVYEQYF

J gene: TRBJ2-3
D gene: .
V gene: TRBV27
CDR3 length: 14
clone size: .
CDR3 protein: CASSFSGVADTQYF

J gene: TRBJ2-5
D gene: TRBD1
V gene: TRBV5-1
CDR3 length: 15
clone size: .
CDR3 protein: CASSLEDRGQETQYF

J gene: TRBJ2-7
D gene: TRBD2
V gene: TRBV5-1
CDR3 length: 19
clone size: few
CDR3 protein: CASSLAWGSGSYNPYEQYF

J gene: TRBJ1-1
D gene: .
V gene: TRBV12-3/TRBV12-4
CDR3 length: 13
clone size: .
CDR3 protein: CASSLNLNTEAFF

J gene: TRBJ1-2
D gene: .
V gene: TRBV5-4
CDR3 length: 11
clone size: .
CDR3 protein: CATQGNYGYTF

J gene: TRBJ1-5
D gene: .
V gene: TRBV20-1
CDR3 length: 14
clone size: .
CDR3 protein: CSASSVVSNQPQHF

J gene: TRBJ2-2
D gene: TRBD2
V gene: TRBV7-3
CDR3 length: 14
clone size: .
CDR3 protein: CASSFSGSTGELFF

J gene: TRBJ2-3
D gene: .
V gene: TRBV19
CDR3 length: 15
clone size: .
CDR3 protein: CASRWADFSTDTQYF

J gene: TRBJ2-5
D gene: .
V gene: TRBV28
CDR3 length: 13
clone size: .
CDR3 protein: CASSKGGQETQYF

J gene: TRBJ2-1
D gene: .
V gene: TRBV5-6
CDR3 length: 14
clone size: once
CDR3 protein: CASSPLGSYNEQFF

J gene: TRBJ2-7
D gene: TRBD2
V gene: TRBV5-4
CDR3 length: 15
clone size: .
CDR3 protein: CASSLAAGGRNEQYF

J gene: TRBJ1-5
D gene: .
V gene: TRBV6-4
CDR3 length: 13
clone size: .
CDR3 protein: CASSATLGQPQHF